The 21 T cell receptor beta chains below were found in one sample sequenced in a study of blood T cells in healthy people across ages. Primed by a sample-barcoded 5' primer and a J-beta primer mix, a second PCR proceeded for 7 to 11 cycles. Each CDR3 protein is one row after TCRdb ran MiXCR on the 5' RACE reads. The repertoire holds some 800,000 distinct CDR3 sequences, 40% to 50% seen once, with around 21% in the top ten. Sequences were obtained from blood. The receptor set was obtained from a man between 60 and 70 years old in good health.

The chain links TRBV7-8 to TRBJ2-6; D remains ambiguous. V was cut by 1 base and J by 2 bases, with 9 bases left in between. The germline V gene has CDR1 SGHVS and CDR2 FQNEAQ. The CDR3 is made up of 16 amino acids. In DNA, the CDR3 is TGTGCCAGCAGCTTAGATCGGGTCCCTGGGGCCAACGTCCTGACTTTC. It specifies CASSLDRVPGANVLTF.

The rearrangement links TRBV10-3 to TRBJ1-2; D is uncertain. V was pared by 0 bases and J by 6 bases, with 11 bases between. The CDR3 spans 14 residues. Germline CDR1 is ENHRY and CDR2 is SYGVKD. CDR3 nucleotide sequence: TGTGCCATCAGTGAGTCGTCCAATCGGGATGGCTACACCTTC. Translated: CAISESSNRDGYTF.

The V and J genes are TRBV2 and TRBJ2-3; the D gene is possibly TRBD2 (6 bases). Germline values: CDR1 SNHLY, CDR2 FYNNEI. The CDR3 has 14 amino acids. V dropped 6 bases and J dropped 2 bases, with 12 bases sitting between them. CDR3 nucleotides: TGTGCCAGCAGGGCGGAGGGATACACAGATACGCAGTATTTT. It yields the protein CASRAEGYTDTQYF.

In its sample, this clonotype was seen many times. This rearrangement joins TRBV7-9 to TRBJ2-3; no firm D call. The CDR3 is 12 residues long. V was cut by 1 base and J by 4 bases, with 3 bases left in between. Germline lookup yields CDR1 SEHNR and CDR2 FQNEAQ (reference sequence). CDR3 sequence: CASSLVADTQYF. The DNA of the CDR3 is TGTGCCAGCAGCTTAGTTGCAGATACGCAGTATTTT.

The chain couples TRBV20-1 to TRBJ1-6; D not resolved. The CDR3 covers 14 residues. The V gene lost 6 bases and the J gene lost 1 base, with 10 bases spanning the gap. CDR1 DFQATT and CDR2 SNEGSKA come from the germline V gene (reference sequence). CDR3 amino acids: CSAEERSYNSPLHF. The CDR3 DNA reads TGCAGTGCCGAGGAACGGTCCTATAATTCACCCCTCCACTTT.

CDR3 DNA: TGCAGCGCCCCGGGACAGGGTCATGGCTACACCTTC. Protein: CSAPGQGHGYTF. This sequence joins TRBV29-1 and TRBJ1-2, with 9 bases matching TRBD1. Germline V lookup: CDR1 SQVTM, CDR2 ANQGSEA. J was trimmed by 6 bases and V by 7 bases; bases with no gene match: 6. This CDR3 contains 12 residues.

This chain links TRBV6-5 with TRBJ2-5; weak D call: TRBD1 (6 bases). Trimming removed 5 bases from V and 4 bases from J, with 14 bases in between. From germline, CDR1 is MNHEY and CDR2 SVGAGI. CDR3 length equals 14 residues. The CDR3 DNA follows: TGTGCCAGCAGTGGGGACATCAAGCGAGAGACCCAGTACTTC. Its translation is CASSGDIKRETQYF.

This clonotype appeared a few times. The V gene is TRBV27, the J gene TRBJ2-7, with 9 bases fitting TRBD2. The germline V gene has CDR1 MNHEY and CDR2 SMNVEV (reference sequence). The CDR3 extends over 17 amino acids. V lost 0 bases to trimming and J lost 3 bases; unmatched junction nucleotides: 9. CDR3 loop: CASSLSITGTSIYEQYF. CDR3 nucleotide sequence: TGTGCCAGCAGTTTATCGATAACCGGGACTAGCATCTACGAGCAGTACTTC.

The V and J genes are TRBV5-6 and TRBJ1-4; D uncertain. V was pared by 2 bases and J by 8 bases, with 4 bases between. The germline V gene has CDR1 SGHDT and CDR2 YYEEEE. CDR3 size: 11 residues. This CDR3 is CASSFDEKLFF. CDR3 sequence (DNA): TGTGCCAGCAGCTTTGACGAAAAACTGTTTTTT.

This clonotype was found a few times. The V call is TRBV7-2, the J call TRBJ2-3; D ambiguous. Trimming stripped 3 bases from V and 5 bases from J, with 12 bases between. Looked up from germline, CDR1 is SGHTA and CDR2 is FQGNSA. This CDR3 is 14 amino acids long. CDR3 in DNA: TGTGCCAGCAGCTTCGCTCCCCTTGGAGATACGCAGTATTTT. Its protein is CASSFAPLGDTQYF. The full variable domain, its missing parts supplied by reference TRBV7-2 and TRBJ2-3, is GAGVSQSPSNKVTEKGKDVELRCDPISGHTALYWYRQSLGQGLEFLIYFQGNSAPDKSGLPSDRFSAERTGGSVSTLTIQRTQQEDSAVYLCASSFAPLGDTQYFGPGTRLTVL.

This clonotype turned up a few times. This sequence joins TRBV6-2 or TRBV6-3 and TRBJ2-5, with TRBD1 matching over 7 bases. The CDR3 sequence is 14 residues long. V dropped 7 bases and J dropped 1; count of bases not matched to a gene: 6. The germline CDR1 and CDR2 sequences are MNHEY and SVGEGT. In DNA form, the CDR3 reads TGTGCCAGCAATTCACAGGGGCCCCAAGAGACCCAGTACTTC. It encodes CASNSQGPQETQYF.

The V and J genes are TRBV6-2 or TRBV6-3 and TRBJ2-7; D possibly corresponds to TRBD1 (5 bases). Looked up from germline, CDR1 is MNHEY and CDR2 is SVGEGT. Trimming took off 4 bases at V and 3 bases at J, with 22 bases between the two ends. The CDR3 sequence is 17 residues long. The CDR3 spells CASSSHTQTRANYEQYF. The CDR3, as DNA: TGTGCCAGCAGTTCACACACCCAGACCAGGGCCAACTACGAGCAGTACTTC.

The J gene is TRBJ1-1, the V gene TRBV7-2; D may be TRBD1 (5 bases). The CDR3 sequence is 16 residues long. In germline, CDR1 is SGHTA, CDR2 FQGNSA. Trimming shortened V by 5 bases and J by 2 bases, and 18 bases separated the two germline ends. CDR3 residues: CASSPDLGGGNTEAFF. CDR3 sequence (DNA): TGTGCCAGCAGCCCAGACCTCGGCGGGGGAAACACTGAAGCTTTCTTT.

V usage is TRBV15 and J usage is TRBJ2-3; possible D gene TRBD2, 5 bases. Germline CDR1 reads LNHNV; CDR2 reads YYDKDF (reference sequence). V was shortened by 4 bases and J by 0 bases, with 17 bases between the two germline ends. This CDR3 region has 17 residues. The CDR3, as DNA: TGTGCCACCAGCAAGCAAGAAGGACGGACTAGCACAGATACGCAGTATTTT. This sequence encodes CATSKQEGRTSTDTQYF.

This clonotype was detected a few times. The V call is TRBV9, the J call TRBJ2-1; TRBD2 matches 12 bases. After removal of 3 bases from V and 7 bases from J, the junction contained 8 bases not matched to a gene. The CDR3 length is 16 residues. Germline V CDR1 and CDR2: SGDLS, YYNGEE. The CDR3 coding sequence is TGTGCCAGCAGCGGGGGAGACGGACTAGCGGGGAATGAGCAGTTCTTC. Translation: CASSGGDGLAGNEQFF.

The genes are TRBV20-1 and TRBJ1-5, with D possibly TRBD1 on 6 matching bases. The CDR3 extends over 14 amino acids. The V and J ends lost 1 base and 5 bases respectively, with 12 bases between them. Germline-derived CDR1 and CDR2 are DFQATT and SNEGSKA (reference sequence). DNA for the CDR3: TGCAGTGCTAGAGGCACAGGGTTGGATCAGCCCCAGCATTTT. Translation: CSARGTGLDQPQHF.

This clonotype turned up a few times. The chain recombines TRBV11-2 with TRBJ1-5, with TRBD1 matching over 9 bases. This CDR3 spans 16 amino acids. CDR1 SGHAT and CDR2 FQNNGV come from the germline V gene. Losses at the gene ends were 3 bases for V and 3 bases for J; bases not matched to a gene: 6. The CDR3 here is CASSLGQGNYNQPQHF. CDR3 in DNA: TGTGCCAGCAGCTTGGGACAGGGCAACTACAATCAGCCCCAGCATTTT. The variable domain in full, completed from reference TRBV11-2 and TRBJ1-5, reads EAGVAQSPRYKIIEKRQSVAFWCNPISGHATLYWYQQILGQGPKLLIQFQNNGVVDDSQLPKDRFSAERLKGVDSTLKIQPAKLEDSAVYLCASSLGQGNYNQPQHFGDGTRLSIL.

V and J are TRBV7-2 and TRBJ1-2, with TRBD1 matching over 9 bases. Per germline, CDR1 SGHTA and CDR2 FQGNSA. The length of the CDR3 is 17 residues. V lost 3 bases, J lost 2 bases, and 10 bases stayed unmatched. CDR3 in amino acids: CASSFAGQGPGNYGYTF. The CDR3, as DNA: TGTGCCAGCAGCTTTGCGGGACAGGGTCCCGGCAACTATGGCTACACCTTC. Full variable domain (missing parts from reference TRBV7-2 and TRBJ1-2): GAGVSQSPSNKVTEKGKDVELRCDPISGHTALYWYRQSLGQGLEFLIYFQGNSAPDKSGLPSDRFSAERTGGSVSTLTIQRTQQEDSAVYLCASSFAGQGPGNYGYTFGSGTRLTVV.

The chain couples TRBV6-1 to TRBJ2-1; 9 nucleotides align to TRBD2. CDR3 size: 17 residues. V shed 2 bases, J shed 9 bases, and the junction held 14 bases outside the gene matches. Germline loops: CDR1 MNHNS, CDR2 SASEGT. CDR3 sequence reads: CASSESEGGGALVEQFF. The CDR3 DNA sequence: TGTGCCAGCAGTGAATCGGAGGGCGGGGGGGCCCTGGTTGAGCAGTTCTTC.

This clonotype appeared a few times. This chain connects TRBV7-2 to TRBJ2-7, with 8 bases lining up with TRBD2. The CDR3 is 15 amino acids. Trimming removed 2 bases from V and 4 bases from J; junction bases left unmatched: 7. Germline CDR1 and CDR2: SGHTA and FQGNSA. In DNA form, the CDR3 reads TGTGCCAGCAGCTTAAATAAAGGCGGGGGGTACGAGCAGTACTTC. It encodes CASSLNKGGGYEQYF.

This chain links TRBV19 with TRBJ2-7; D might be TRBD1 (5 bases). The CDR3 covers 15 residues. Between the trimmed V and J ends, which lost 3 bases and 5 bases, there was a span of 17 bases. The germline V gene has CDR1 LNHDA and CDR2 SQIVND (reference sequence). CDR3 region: CASSMSGQRWDEQYF. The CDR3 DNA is TGTGCCAGTAGTATGTCAGGGCAAAGATGGGACGAGCAGTACTTC.